These 5 T cell receptor beta chains were sequenced from one sample in a study of blood T cell repertoires in COVID-19. Assay used: immunoSEQ multiplex PCR; TCRdb lists only in-frame clones, some missing. The sample records some 170,000 clones, 93% being singletons. The sequenced material came from peripheral blood. The receptors come from a woman in her sixties or seventies with COVID-19, enrolled during active disease.

The chain links TRBV6-5 to TRBJ2-7, with 11 bases lining up with TRBD2. CDR3 length equals 14 residues. J gave up 4 bases and V 10 bases, and 9 bases lay outside the gene matches. CDR1 is MNHEY and CDR2 is SVGAGI in the germline V gene. Here the CDR3 DNA reads TGTGCCAATTCCCTAGCGGGGGGACCATACGAGCAGTACTTC. It is translated as CANSLAGGPYEQYF.

This chain connects TRBV7-2 to TRBJ1-5; D is unclear. The length of the CDR3 is 15 residues. The V gene lost 1 base and the J gene lost 7 bases, with 14 bases spanning the gap. The V gene's germline CDR1 is SGHTA and CDR2 FQGNSA. CDR3 sequence reads: CASSLGGRGWQPQHF. The CDR3 nucleotides are TGTGCCAGCAGCTTAGGTGGCCGGGGATGGCAGCCCCAGCATTTT.

This clone occurred once. The J gene is TRBJ1-1, the V gene TRBV9; possible D gene TRBD1, 5 bases. CDR3 length equals 14 residues. V dropped 0 bases and J dropped 1 base, with 7 bases sitting between them. CDR1 SGDLS and CDR2 YYNGEE come from the germline V gene. In nucleotides, the CDR3 is TGTGCCAGCAGCGTAGTAGGACAGAACACTGAAGCTTTCTTT. Translated, it gives CASSVVGQNTEAFF.

The rearrangement uses TRBV11-3 and TRBJ1-2; possible D gene TRBD1, 6 bases. V was pared by 4 bases and J by 1 base, with 19 bases between. This CDR3 spans 17 amino acids. Germline values: CDR1 SGHNT, CDR2 YENEEA. The CDR3 DNA sequence: TGTGCCAGCAGCTCCGCCGGGACAAATCGTTTTAACTATGGCTACACCTTC. Protein: CASSSAGTNRFNYGYTF.

The V gene is TRBV12-3 or TRBV12-4, the J gene TRBJ1-2; a weak D match, TRBD1 (5 bases). This CDR3 region has 13 residues. The V end was cut by 6 bases, the J end by 4 bases, with 12 bases between. The CDR3 is CASRDQGPYGYTF. The CDR3 coding sequence is TGTGCCAGCAGGGATCAGGGTCCCTATGGCTACACCTTC.